Following are 14 T cell receptor beta chains from one sample sequenced in a study of cytomegalovirus exposure and HLA in healthy donors. The PCR employed 60 Vbeta primers together with 13 Jbeta primers. Only in-frame clones appear in the TCRdb table, and some are missing; sequencing was by immunoSEQ multiplex PCR. The sample yields 74,000 or so clones, 77% seen once. Sequencing used PBMCs. Receptors originate from a man over 45 in good health and CMV-seropositive.

The chain uses TRBV15 and TRBJ1-2, with D possibly matching TRBD1 (5 bases). The CDR3 extends over 13 amino acids. Trimming removed 4 bases from V and 4 bases from J, with 10 bases in between. Looked up from germline, CDR1 is LNHNV and CDR2 is YYDKDF (reference sequence). This CDR3 is CATSNGGGYGYTF. The DNA of the CDR3 is TGTGCCACCAGCAACGGGGGGGGCTATGGCTACACCTTC.

Note on this clone: Other DNA sequences within the sample encode an identical CDR3. The chain recombines TRBV27 with TRBJ2-6; possible D gene TRBD1, 5 bases. The CDR3 has 15 amino acids. V dropped 2 bases and J dropped 3 bases, with 8 bases sitting between them. Germline V CDR1 and CDR2: MNHEY, SMNVEV (reference sequence). CDR3 bases: TGTGCCAGCAGTTTACAGGGCCTTGGGGCCAACGTCCTGACTTTC. Its protein is CASSLQGLGANVLTF.

A word on this clone: At one end the junction does not follow the germline gene, possibly because of a read error. V and J are TRBV7-9 and TRBJ2-7; TRBD2 matches 9 bases. The length of the CDR3 is 14 residues. Looked up from germline, CDR1 is SEHNR and CDR2 is FQNEAQ (reference sequence). CDR3 in DNA: TGTTCCAGCAGGTTGTTAGCGGGAGACAACGAGCAGTACTTC. As protein: CSSRLLAGDNEQYF.

For the CDR3, the DNA is TGTGCCAGCTCCCTGGAATATATGGCGGGGGCGGCGAACACCGGGGAGCTGTTTTTT. It encodes CASSLEYMAGAANTGELFF. The chain recombines TRBV18 with TRBJ2-2; a possible D gene is TRBD2 (7 bases). The CDR3 covers 19 residues. The germline CDR1 and CDR2 sequences are KGHSH and LQKENI. Trimming took 6 bases from V and 0 from J, leaving 23 bases between them.

The chain carries TRBV11-3 and TRBJ1-2; D perhaps matches TRBD1 (5 bases). The CDR3 length is 14 residues. Trimming cost V 5 bases and J 4 bases, with 14 bases left between them. Germline loops: CDR1 SGHNT, CDR2 YENEEA. The CDR3 is CASSPTRQTYGYTF. The CDR3 DNA is TGTGCCAGCAGCCCTACCCGACAGACCTATGGCTACACCTTC.

This clone was seen once. Different DNA sequences within this sample yield the same CDR3. The chain has TRBV6-1 and TRBJ1-5; 7 positions match TRBD1. Germline lookup yields CDR1 MNHNS and CDR2 SASEGT. J gave up 5 bases and V 1 base, and 5 bases lay outside the gene matches. This CDR3 is built from 15 residues. This CDR3 is CASSEGSGGYQPQHF. In DNA form, the CDR3 reads TGTGCCAGCAGTGAAGGCTCAGGGGGGTATCAGCCCCAGCATTTT.

The rearrangement links TRBV19 to TRBJ2-2, with 15 bases identical to TRBD2. The CDR3 covers 18 residues. Germline CDR1 reads LNHDA; CDR2 reads SQIVND (reference sequence). V was clipped by 6 bases and J by 0 bases; unmatched bases: 5. CDR3 DNA: TGTGCCAGTAGCCGGACTAGCGGGAGGGCCCCGAACACCGGGGAGCTGTTTTTT. It translates to CASSRTSGRAPNTGELFF.

This clone has more than one count but fewer than ten. CDR3 nucleotide sequence: TGTGCCAGCAGAAGGACAGGACTAGCTTCCTACGAGCAGTACTTC. Protein: CASRRTGLASYEQYF. J is TRBJ2-7 and V is TRBV6-1; D possibly corresponds to TRBD2 (8 bases). The CDR3 is 15 amino acids. Trimming cost V 6 bases and J 1 base, with 16 bases left between them. The germline V gene has CDR1 MNHNS and CDR2 SASEGT.

This clone was picked up a small number of times. The V gene is TRBV5-1, the J gene TRBJ2-1, with 10 bases matching TRBD2. The V segment lost 4 bases and the J segment 7 bases; nucleotides outside the gene matches: 11. This CDR3 is 16 amino acids long. CDR1 is SGHRS, CDR2 YFSETQ, per germline. The CDR3: CASSPREAGGQNEQFF. CDR3 DNA: TGCGCCAGCAGCCCCCGGGAAGCGGGAGGGCAGAATGAGCAGTTCTTC.

The V call is TRBV30, the J call TRBJ1-1, with a tentative D call TRBD1 (5 bases). V was clipped by 0 bases and J by 0 bases, with 11 bases between them. This CDR3 is built from 15 residues. CDR1 and CDR2 (germline): GTSNPN, SVGIG (reference sequence). The CDR3 bases are TGTGCCTGGAGTGTACCGGCAGGGTTGAACACTGAAGCTTTCTTT. Protein: CAWSVPAGLNTEAFF.

This clone was observed a few times. The chain couples TRBV30 to TRBJ2-6; 12 bases fit TRBD1. Looked up from germline, CDR1 is GTSNPN and CDR2 is SVGIG (reference sequence). The CDR3 is 19 residues long. J lost 0 bases, V lost 3 bases, and 9 bases had no gene match. The CDR3 nucleotides are TGTGCCTGGAGCGGGGGGACAGGGGGCACCCTCTCTGGGGCCAACGTCCTGACTTTC. The encoded protein is CAWSGGTGGTLSGANVLTF. The whole variable domain, remainder taken from reference TRBV30 and TRBJ2-6, is SQTIHQWPATLVQPVGSPLSLECTVEGTSNPNLYWYRQAAGRGLQLLFYSVGIGQISSEVPQNLSASRPQDRQFILSSKKLLLSDSGFYLCAWSGGTGGTLSGANVLTFGAGSRLTVL.

The gene calls are TRBV6-1 and TRBJ1-1, with D perhaps TRBD1 (6 bases). This CDR3 is built from 11 residues. Trimming pared 6 bases from V and 4 bases from J, leaving 6 bases between. Germline V gene data show CDR1 as MNHNS and CDR2 as SASEGT. This CDR3 is CASRQGTEAFF. As DNA, the CDR3 is TGTGCCAGCAGACAGGGCACTGAAGCTTTCTTT.

The V gene is TRBV21-1, the J gene TRBJ1-1; whether TRBD1, the table's D call, matches the DNA was not checked. TRBV21-1 is tagged as a pseudogene. The CDR3 is made up of 15 amino acids. CDR3 protein: CASSLPRGPNTEAFF. CDR3 in DNA: TGTGCCAGCAGCCTCCCGAGGGGGCCGAACACTGAAGCTTTCTTT.

The chain carries TRBV27 and TRBJ2-1; TRBD2 is a possible D gene (6 bases). V was shortened by 6 bases and J by 3 bases, with 15 bases between the two germline ends. Germline lookup yields CDR1 MNHEY and CDR2 SMNVEV (reference sequence). The CDR3 runs to 15 residues. In nucleotides, the CDR3 is TGTGCCAGCAGCCCCGAGACTAGTCGCTACAATGAGCAGTTCTTC. Translated: CASSPETSRYNEQFF.